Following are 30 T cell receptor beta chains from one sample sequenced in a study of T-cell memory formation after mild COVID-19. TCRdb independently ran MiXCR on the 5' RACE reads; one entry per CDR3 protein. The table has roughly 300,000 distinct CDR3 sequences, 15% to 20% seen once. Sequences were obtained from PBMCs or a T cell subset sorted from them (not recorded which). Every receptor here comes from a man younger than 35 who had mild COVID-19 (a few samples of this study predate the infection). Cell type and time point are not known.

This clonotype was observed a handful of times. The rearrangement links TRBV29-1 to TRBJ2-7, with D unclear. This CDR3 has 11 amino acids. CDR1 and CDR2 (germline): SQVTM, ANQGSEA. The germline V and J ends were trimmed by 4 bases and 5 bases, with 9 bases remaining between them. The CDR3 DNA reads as TGCAGCGTTGTCCTACGGGACGAGCAGTACTTC. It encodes CSVVLRDEQYF.

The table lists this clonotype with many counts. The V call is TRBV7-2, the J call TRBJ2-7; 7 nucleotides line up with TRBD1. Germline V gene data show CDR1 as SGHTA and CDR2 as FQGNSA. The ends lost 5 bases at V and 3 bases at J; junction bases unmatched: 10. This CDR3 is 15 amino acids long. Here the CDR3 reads CASSTTRQGNYEQYF. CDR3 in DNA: TGTGCCAGCAGCACGACCCGACAGGGAAACTACGAGCAGTACTTC. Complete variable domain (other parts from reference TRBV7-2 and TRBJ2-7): GAGVSQSPSNKVTEKGKDVELRCDPISGHTALYWYRQSLGQGLEFLIYFQGNSAPDKSGLPSDRFSAERTGGSVSTLTIQRTQQEDSAVYLCASSTTRQGNYEQYFGPGTRLTVT.

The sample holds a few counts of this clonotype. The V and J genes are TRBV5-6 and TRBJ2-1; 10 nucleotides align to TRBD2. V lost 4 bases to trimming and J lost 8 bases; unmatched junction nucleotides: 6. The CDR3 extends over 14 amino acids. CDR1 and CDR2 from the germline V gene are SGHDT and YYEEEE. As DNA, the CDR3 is TGTGCCAGCAGCCGAAGCGGGGGGGCCTATGAGCAGTTCTTC. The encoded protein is CASSRSGGAYEQFF.

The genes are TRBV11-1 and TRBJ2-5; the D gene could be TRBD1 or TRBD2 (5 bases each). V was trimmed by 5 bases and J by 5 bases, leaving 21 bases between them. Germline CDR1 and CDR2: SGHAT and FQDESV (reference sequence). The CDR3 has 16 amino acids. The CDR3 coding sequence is TGTGCCAGCAGCCCGACGAGGGGTGGAGTCCCCGAGACCCAGTACTTC. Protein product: CASSPTRGGVPETQYF.

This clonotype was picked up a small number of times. The CDR3 is CAIGPRENIQYF. The CDR3 nucleotides are TGTGCCATCGGGCCCCGGGAAAACATTCAGTACTTC. This rearrangement joins TRBV10-3 to TRBJ2-4; D unresolved. V was shortened by 8 bases and J by 5 bases, with 10 bases between the two germline ends. The germline V gene has CDR1 ENHRY and CDR2 SYGVKD. There are 12 residues in the CDR3.

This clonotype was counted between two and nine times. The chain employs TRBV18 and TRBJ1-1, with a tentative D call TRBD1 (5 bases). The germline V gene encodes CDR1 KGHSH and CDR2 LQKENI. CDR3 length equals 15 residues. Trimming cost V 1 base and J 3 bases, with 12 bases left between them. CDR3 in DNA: TGTGCCAGCTCACCACAACAGGAGTTGGACACTGAAGCTTTCTTT. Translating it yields CASSPQQELDTEAFF. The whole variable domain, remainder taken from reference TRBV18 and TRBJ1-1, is NAGVMQNPRHLVRRRGQEARLRCSPMKGHSHVYWYRQLPEEGLKFMVYLQKENIIDESGMPKERFSAEFPKEGPSILRIQQVVRGDSAAYFCASSPQQELDTEAFFGQGTRLTVV.

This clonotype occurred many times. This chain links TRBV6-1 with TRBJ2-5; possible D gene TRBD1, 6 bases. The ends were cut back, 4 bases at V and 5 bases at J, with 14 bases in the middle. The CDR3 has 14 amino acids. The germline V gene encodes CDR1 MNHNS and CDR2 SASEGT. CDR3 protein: CASSGGTGMETQYF. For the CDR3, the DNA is TGTGCCAGCAGTGGGGGCACAGGGATGGAGACCCAGTACTTC.

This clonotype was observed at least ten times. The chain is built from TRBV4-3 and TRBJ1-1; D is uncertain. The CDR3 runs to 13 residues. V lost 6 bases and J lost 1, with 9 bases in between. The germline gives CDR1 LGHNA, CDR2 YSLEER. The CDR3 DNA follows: TGCGCCAGCAGACGTACTGGGAACACTGAAGCTTTCTTT. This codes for CASRRTGNTEAFF.

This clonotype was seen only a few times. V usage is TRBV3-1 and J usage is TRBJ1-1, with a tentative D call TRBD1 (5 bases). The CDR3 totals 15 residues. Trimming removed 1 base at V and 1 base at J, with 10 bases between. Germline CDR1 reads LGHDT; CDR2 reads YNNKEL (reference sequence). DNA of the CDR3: TGTGCCAGCAGCCAAGTACAGGCAAGGAACACTGAAGCTTTCTTT. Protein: CASSQVQARNTEAFF.

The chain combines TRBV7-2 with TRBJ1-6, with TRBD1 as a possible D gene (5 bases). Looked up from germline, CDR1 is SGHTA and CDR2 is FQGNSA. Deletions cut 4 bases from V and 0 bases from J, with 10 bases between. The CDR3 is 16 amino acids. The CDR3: CASSSRGVSYNSPLHF. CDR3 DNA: TGTGCCAGCAGCTCACGAGGGGTCTCCTATAATTCACCCCTCCACTTT.

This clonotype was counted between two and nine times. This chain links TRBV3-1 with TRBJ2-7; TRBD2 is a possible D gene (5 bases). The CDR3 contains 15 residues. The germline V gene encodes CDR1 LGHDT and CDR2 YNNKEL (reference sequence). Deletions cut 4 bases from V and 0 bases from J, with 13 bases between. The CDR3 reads CASSPTLDFSYEQYF. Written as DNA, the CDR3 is TGTGCCAGCAGCCCAACCTTGGACTTCTCCTACGAGCAGTACTTC.

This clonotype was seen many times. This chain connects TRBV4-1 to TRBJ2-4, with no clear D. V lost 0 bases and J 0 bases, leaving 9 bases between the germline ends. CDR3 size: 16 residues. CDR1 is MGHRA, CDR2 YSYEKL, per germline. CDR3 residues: CASSQEGRGAKNIQYF. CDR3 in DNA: TGCGCCAGCAGCCAAGAGGGTCGTGGAGCCAAAAACATTCAGTACTTC.

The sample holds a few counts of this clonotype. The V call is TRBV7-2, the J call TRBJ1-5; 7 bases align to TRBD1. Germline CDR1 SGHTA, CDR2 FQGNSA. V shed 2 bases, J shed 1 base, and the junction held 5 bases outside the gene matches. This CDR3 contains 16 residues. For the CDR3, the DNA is TGTGCCAGCAGCTTACAACAGGGGTTCAGCAATCAGCCCCAGCATTTT. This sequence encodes CASSLQQGFSNQPQHF.

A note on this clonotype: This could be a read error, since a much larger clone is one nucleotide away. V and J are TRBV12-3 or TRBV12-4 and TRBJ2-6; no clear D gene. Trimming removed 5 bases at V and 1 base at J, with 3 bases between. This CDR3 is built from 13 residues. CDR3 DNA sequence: TGTGCCAGCAGTCGATCTGGGGCCAACGTCCTGACTTTC. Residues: CASSRSGANVLTF.

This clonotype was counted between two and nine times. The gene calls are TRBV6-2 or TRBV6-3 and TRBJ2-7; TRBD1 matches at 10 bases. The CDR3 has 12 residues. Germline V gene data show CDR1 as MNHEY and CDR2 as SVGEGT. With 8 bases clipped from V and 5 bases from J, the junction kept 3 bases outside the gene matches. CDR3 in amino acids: CASRDRGNEQYV. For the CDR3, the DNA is TGTGCCAGCCGGGACAGGGGAAACGAGCAGTACGTC.

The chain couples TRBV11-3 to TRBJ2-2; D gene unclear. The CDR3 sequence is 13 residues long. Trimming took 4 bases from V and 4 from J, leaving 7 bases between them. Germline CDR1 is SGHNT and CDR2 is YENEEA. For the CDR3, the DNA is TGTGCCAGCAGCTCGACCATCACCGGGGAGCTGTTTTTT. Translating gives CASSSTITGELFF.

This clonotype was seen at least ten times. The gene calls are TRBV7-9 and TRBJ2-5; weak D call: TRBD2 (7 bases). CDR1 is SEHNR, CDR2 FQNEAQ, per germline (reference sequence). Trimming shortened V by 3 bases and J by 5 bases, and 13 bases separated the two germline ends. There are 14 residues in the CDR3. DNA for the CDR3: TGTGCCAGCAGCTTTTCCGGGGGGCTGGAGACCCAGTACTTC. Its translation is CASSFSGGLETQYF. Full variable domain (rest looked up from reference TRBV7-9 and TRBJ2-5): DTGVSQNPRHKITKRGQNVTFRCDPISEHNRLYWYRQTLGQGPEFLTYFQNEAQLEKSRLLSDRFSAERPKGSFSTLEIQRTEQGDSAMYLCASSFSGGLETQYFGPGTRLLVL.

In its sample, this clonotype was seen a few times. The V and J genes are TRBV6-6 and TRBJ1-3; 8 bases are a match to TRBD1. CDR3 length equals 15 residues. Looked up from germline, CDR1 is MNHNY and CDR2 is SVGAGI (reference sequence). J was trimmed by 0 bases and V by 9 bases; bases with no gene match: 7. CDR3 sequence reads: CASGDRTSSGNTIYF. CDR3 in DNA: TGTGCCAGTGGGGACAGGACCAGCTCTGGAAACACCATATATTTT.

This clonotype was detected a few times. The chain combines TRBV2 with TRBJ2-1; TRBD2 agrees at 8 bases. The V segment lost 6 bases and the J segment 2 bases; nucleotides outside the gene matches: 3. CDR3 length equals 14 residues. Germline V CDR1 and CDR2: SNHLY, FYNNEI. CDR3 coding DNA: TGTGCCAGCAGGGAGACTAGCGCCTACAATGAGCAGTTCTTC. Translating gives CASRETSAYNEQFF. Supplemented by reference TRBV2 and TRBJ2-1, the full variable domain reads EPEVTQTPSHQVTQMGQEVILRCVPISNHLYFYWYRQILGQKVEFLVSFYNNEISEKSEIFDDQFSVERPDGSNFTLKIRSTKLEDSAMYFCASRETSAYNEQFFGPGTRLTVL.

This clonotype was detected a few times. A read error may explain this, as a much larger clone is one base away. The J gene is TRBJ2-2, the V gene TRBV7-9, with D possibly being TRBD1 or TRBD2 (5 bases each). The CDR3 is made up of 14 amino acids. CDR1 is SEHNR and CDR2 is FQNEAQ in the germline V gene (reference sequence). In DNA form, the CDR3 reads TGTGCCAGCAGCTCCCAGGGCGGACCCGGGGAGCTGATTTTT. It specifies CASSSQGGPGELIF.

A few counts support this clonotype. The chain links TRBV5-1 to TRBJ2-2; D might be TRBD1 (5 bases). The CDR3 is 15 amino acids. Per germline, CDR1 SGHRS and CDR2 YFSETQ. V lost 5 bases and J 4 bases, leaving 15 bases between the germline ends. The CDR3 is CASSGAAMGTGELFF. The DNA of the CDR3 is TGCGCCAGCAGTGGGGCAGCGATGGGCACCGGGGAGCTGTTTTTT.

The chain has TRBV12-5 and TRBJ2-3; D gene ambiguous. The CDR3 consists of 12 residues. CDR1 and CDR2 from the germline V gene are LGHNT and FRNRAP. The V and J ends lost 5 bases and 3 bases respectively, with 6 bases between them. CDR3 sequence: CASGQITDTQYF. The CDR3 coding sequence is TGTGCTAGTGGTCAGATTACAGATACGCAGTATTTT. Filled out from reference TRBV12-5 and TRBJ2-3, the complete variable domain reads DARVTQTPRHKVTEMGQEVTMRCQPILGHNTVFWYRQTMMQGLELLAYFRNRAPLDDSGMPKDRFSAEMPDATLATLKIQPSEPRDSAVYFCASGQITDTQYFGPGTRLTVL.

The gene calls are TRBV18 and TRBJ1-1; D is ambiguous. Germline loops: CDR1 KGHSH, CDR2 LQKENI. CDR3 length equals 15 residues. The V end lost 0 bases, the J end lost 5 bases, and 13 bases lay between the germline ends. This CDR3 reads CASSPPGEARTEAFF. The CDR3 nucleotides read TGTGCCAGCTCACCACCTGGGGAAGCACGGACTGAAGCTTTCTTT.

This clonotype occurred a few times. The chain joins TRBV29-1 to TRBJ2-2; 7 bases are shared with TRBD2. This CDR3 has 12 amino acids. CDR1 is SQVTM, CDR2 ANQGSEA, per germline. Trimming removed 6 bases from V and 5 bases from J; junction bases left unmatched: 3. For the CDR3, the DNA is TGCAGCGTGTACGGGGGGACCGGGGAGCTGTTTTTT. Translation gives CSVYGGTGELFF.

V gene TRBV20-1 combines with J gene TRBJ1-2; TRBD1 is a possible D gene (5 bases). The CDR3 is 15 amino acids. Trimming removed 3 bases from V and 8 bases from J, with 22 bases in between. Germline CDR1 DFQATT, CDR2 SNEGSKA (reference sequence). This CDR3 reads CSARGVLPWDGGYTF. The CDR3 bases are TGCAGTGCTAGGGGCGTTTTGCCCTGGGACGGGGGCTACACCTTC.

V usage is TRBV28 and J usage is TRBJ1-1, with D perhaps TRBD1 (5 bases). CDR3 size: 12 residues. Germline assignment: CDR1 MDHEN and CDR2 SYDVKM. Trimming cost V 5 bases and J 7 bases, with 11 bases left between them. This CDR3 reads CASSTPRGEAFF. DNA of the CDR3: TGTGCCAGCAGTACCCCGAGGGGTGAAGCTTTCTTT. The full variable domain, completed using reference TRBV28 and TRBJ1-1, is DVKVTQSSRYLVKRTGEKVFLECVQDMDHENMFWYRQDPGLGLRLIYFSYDVKMKEKGDIPEGYSVSREKKERFSLILESASTNQTSMYLCASSTPRGEAFFGQGTRLTVV.

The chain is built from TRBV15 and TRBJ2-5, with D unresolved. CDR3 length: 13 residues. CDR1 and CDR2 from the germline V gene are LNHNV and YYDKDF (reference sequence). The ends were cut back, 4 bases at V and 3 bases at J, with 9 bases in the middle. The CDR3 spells CATSTRPEETQYF. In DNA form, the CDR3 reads TGTGCCACCAGCACACGACCCGAAGAGACCCAGTACTTC.

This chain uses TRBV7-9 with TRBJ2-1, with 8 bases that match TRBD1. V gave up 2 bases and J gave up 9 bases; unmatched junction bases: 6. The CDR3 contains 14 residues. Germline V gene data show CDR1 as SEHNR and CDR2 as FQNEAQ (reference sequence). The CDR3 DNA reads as TGTGCCAGCAGCTTATCGGCAGGGGGCTTTGAGCAGTTCTTC. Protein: CASSLSAGGFEQFF.

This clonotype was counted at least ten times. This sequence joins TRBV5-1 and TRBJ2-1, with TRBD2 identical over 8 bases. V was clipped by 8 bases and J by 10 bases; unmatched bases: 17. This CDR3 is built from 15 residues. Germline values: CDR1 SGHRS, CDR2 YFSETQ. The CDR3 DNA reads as TGCGCCAGTATGGCCGGGGGGGGCGGTTCCCCCGAGCAGTTCTTC. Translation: CASMAGGGGSPEQFF.

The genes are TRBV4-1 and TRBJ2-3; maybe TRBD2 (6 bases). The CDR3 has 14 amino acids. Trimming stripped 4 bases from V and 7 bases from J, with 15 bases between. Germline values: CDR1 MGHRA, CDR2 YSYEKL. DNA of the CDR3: TGCGCCAGCAGCCCAGGGCAAGGAGGGTATACGCAGTATTTT. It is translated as CASSPGQGGYTQYF.